This T cell receptor beta chain was obtained from a study of shared clonotypes between healthy human individuals. Germline loops: CDR1 LGHNA, CDR2 YSLEER. The V gene lost 0 bases and the J gene lost 0 bases, with 6 bases spanning the gap. The CDR3 length is 15 residues. Points from the study as a whole: A handful of donors had 5% to 6.5% of their naive CD4 clonotypes in common.

In the naive CD8 group, cells lacked CD45RO and were positively selected for CCR7, so terminally differentiated effector memory CD45RA+ cells were left out. Generated by immunoSEQ multiplex PCR, the TCRdb table keeps only in-frame clones and is missing some. The sample contains roughly 2,000,000 clones, around 93% of which appear only once. The sample holds a few counts of this clone. Its cognate antigen is unknown. Distinct nucleotide sequences in the sample also encode this CDR3. Sequencing input: naive CD8+ T cells from PBMCs. The gene calls are TRBV4-3 and TRBJ2-1; D is unclear. The TCR sequence derives from a young man in good health. Some clones in this sample may be carry-over from other donors' samples. The CDR3 nucleotides read TGCGCCAGCAGCCAAGATTTAGGCTCCTACAATGAGCAGTTCTTC. Translation gives CASSQDLGSYNEQFF.